Presented here are 9 T cell receptor beta chains from one specimen sequenced in a study of blood T cell repertoires in COVID-19 (dated by TCRdb to 2020 to 2021). Library prep was done by the immunoSEQ multiplex PCR assay. Drawn from immuneACCESS, this table holds only the in-frame rearrangements with V and J called that TCRdb kept. Clones are partly lost; checked studies trace under half to an unresolved V gene and leave the rest unexplained. Counted in this sample were about 260,000 clones; about 87% of them appeared once. The top ten clonotypes cover approximately 4.3% of the sample. The sequenced material came from peripheral blood. All receptors come from a man in his sixties who had recovered from COVID-19.

The table lists this clone with a count of one. The chain has TRBV2 and TRBJ2-5; 9 bases align to TRBD2. Germline CDR1 and CDR2: SNHLY and FYNNEI. V shed 3 bases, J shed 7 bases, and the junction held 15 bases outside the gene matches. CDR3 size: 17 residues. The CDR3 is CASSDIMAGGPLATQYF. CDR3 in DNA: TGTGCCAGCAGTGATATAATGGCGGGGGGGCCTCTGGCGACCCAGTACTTC. Supplemented by reference TRBV2 and TRBJ2-5, the full variable domain reads EPEVTQTPSHQVTQMGQEVILRCVPISNHLYFYWYRQILGQKVEFLVSFYNNEISEKSEIFDDQFSVERPDGSNFTLKIRSTKLEDSAMYFCASSDIMAGGPLATQYFGPGTRLLVL.

This chain links TRBV7-8 with TRBJ1-2; unclear D gene. The germline V gene has CDR1 SGHVS and CDR2 FQNEAQ. Trimming took 1 base from V and 4 from J, leaving 10 bases between them. The CDR3 is 14 residues long. The CDR3 here is CASSLVGVGYGYTF. CDR3 bases: TGTGCCAGCAGCTTAGTGGGCGTTGGCTATGGCTACACCTTC.

The chain links TRBV7-9 to TRBJ1-2; TRBD1 matches at 7 bases. The CDR3 is made up of 14 amino acids. V shed 5 bases and J 3 bases; nucleotides not matched to a gene: 6. In germline, CDR1 is SEHNR, CDR2 FQNEAQ (reference sequence). CDR3 sequence reads: CASSIGQEHYGYTF. DNA of the CDR3: TGTGCCAGCAGCATAGGACAGGAGCACTATGGCTACACCTTC.

The chain has TRBV7-2 and TRBJ1-1; D is ambiguous. Trimming took off 5 bases at V and 5 bases at J, with 15 bases between the two ends. The CDR3 extends over 14 amino acids. Germline-derived CDR1 and CDR2 are SGHTA and FQGNSA. The CDR3 here is CASSHQALETEAFF. DNA of the CDR3: TGTGCCAGCAGCCACCAGGCCCTGGAAACTGAAGCTTTCTTT.

The gene calls are TRBV18 and TRBJ2-7; a possible D gene is TRBD2 (5 bases). Germline CDR1 and CDR2: KGHSH and LQKENI. Trimming stripped 0 bases from V and 6 bases from J, with 12 bases between. This CDR3 is built from 14 residues. The DNA for the CDR3 is TGTGCCAGCTCACCACCGTCGTACGGAGGCGAGCAGTACTTC. Translation: CASSPPSYGGEQYF.

This clone showed up just once. Other DNA sequences of this sample code for an identical CDR3. The rearrangement links TRBV7-9 to TRBJ2-7; 10 bases agree with TRBD1. This CDR3 contains 14 residues. CDR1 SEHNR and CDR2 FQNEAQ come from the germline V gene (reference sequence). Germline trimming cut 5 bases from V and 3 bases from J; bases unmatched to any gene: 4. As DNA, the CDR3 is TGTGCCAGCAGCAGGGGACAGGGGAACTACGAGCAGTACTTC. This encodes CASSRGQGNYEQYF.

The chain employs TRBV5-1 and TRBJ1-5; maybe TRBD1 (5 bases). This CDR3 region has 15 residues. Germline V gives CDR1 SGHRS, CDR2 YFSETQ. V was cut by 1 base and J by 0 bases, with 8 bases left in between. Written as DNA, the CDR3 is TGCGCCAGCAGCTTGAAAGGGGATAGCAATCAGCCCCAGCATTTT. Its protein product is CASSLKGDSNQPQHF.

This chain joins TRBV6-5 and TRBJ2-6; possibly TRBD1 for D (6 bases). Trimming removed 6 bases at V and 1 base at J, with 10 bases between. This CDR3 is 15 amino acids long. Germline CDR1 is MNHEY and CDR2 is SVGAGI. The CDR3: CASRITGSGANVLTF. In DNA, the CDR3 is TGTGCCAGCAGGATAACAGGGTCTGGGGCCAACGTCCTGACTTTC.

There are a few counts of this clone. The chain employs TRBV24-1 and TRBJ1-2; 9 bases align to TRBD1. CDR1 and CDR2 from the germline V gene are KGHDR and SFDVKD. Trimming removed 4 bases from V and 12 bases from J; junction bases left unmatched: 8. CDR3 size: 13 residues. CDR3 amino acids: CATSENHRGPDTF. The CDR3 nucleotides are TGTGCCACCAGTGAGAATCACAGGGGGCCGGACACCTTC.